The rows below give T cell receptor beta chains drawn from one sample of a study of blood T cell repertoires in COVID-19. Data came from immunoSEQ multiplex PCR; TCRdb stores just in-frame clones and leaves some out. The sample consists of fewer than 350,000 clones, more than 70% of them appearing once. The sample comprised PBMCs or T cells enriched from blood (not recorded which). Receptors originate from a woman between 55 and 75 years old in a cohort exposed to, infected with or recovered from COVID-19 (not recorded which). CDR3s include the opening cysteine and the closing phenylalanine or tryptophan. The order of the fields is J gene, V gene, clone size, D gene, CDR3 protein, CDR3 DNA. D genes are given only for firm matches. Size values are once, few and many counts, or a class for expanded clones, and some rows have none.

>TRBJ2-2|TRBV4-2|.|TRBD2
CASSQDRREGPGELFF
TGTGCCAGCAGCCAAGATAGGAGGGAGGGCCCCGGGGAGCTGTTTTTT
>TRBJ1-1|TRBV7-2|.|.
CASSLTNTEAFF
TGTGCCAGCAGCTTAACTAACACTGAAGCTTTCTTT
>TRBJ1-5|TRBV6-1|.|.
CASSERYRAVRYSNQPQHF
TGTGCCAGCAGTGAACGGTACAGGGCAGTAAGATATAGCAATCAGCCCCAGCATTTT
>TRBJ1-4|TRBV5-1|.|.
CASSLATGGTNEKLFF
TGCGCCAGCAGCTTGGCGACAGGAGGAACTAATGAAAAACTGTTTTTT
>TRBJ2-3|TRBV6-5|.|.
CASSNPRRGTDTQYF
TGTGCCAGCAGCAACCCGAGGAGGGGCACAGATACGCAGTATTTT
>TRBJ2-1|TRBV9|.|TRBD2
CASTRAGTSANEQFF
TGTGCCAGCACCCGGGCAGGGACTAGCGCAAATGAGCAGTTCTTC
>TRBJ1-6|TRBV10-3|.|TRBD1
CATAGTGNSPLHF
TGTGCCACCGCCGGGACAGGGAACTCACCCCTCCACTTT
>TRBJ2-1|TRBV5-4|few|TRBD2
CASSSSLAAGVF
TGTGCCAGCAGCTCCTCCCTAGCGGCCGGGGTCTTC
>TRBJ2-5|TRBV18|once|TRBD2
CASSPRVAGGRETQYF
TGTGCCAGCTCACCACGGGTAGCGGGAGGACGAGAGACCCAGTACTTC
>TRBJ2-2|TRBV19|.|TRBD2
CASSIDLGSSGHTGELFF
TGTGCCAGTAGTATAGATCTAGGGTCTAGCGGCCACACCGGGGAGCTGTTTTTT
>TRBJ1-1|TRBV29-1|once|TRBD1
CSVAGTGGVGTEAFF
TGCAGCGTCGCCGGGACAGGGGGAGTTGGCACTGAAGCTTTCTTT
>TRBJ2-2|TRBV11-3|once|.
CASSSSSANTGELFF
TGTGCCAGCAGCTCGTCTAGCGCGAACACCGGGGAGCTGTTTTTT
>TRBJ1-4|TRBV6-4|.|TRBD1
CASSDDRGRTNEKLFF
TGTGCCAGCAGCGACGACAGGGGGCGGACTAATGAAAAACTGTTTTTT
>TRBJ1-4|TRBV5-1|.|.
CASSPTSGNRVSNEKLFF
TGCGCCAGCAGTCCGACATCAGGCAACAGGGTGAGTAATGAAAAACTGTTTTTT
>TRBJ2-7|TRBV27|.|.
CASSLAGEQYF
TGTGCCAGCAGTTTAGCGGGGGAGCAGTACTTC
>TRBJ2-1|TRBV14|.|.
CASSQERLGQRNEQFF
TGTGCCAGCAGCCAAGAGCGATTGGGGCAAAGGAATGAGCAGTTCTTC
>TRBJ1-6|TRBV9|once|.
CASSVGRRADNSYSPLHF
TGTGCCAGCAGCGTAGGTCGGCGGGCAGATAATTCTTATTCACCCCTCCACTTT
>TRBJ2-3|TRBV11-2|.|.
CASSLIPSTDTQYF
TGTGCCAGCAGCTTAATTCCTAGCACAGATACGCAGTATTTT
>TRBJ1-2|TRBV6-5|.|TRBD1
CASSTLGTDGYTF
TGTGCCAGCAGTACCCTCGGGACAGATGGCTACACCTTC
>TRBJ1-2|TRBV13|once|TRBD1
CASSFDRGDYGYTF
TGTGCCAGCAGCTTCGACAGGGGAGACTATGGCTACACCTTC
>TRBJ2-1|TRBV6-2/TRBV6-3|.|.
CASSWDNSYNEQFF
TGTGCCAGCAGTTGGGACAACTCCTACAATGAGCAGTTCTTC
>TRBJ1-2|TRBV4-1|once|TRBD1
CASSQNDRVNYGYTF
TGCGCCAGCAGCCAAAATGACAGGGTTAACTATGGCTACACCTTC
>TRBJ2-5|TRBV7-9|few|.
CASSFRTDRETQYF
TGTGCCAGCAGCTTTCGGACAGACAGAGAGACCCAGTACTTC
>TRBJ2-5|TRBV9|.|TRBD1
CASSVGTGGATQETQYF
TGTGCCAGCAGCGTTGGGACAGGGGGCGCGACCCAAGAGACCCAGTACTTC
>TRBJ2-3|TRBV6-4|.|.
CASRQGGTDTQYF
TGTGCCAGCAGGCAGGGCGGCACAGATACGCAGTATTTT